This section outlines one TCR beta chain sequence together with its context. Its specificity is unknown. The source of the sample is a study of cytomegalovirus exposure and HLA in healthy donors. General study findings and limits: In a later analysis, the majority of CMV-associated beta chains seemingly showed HLA restriction.

Donors in the study were healthy people who gave bone marrow. The V and J ends lost 0 bases and 6 bases respectively, with 17 bases between them. The germline gives CDR1 MGHRA, CDR2 YSYEKL. There are 17 residues in the CDR3. Primers included in the PCR were 60 Vbeta and 13 Jbeta primers. Libraries were prepared by immunoSEQ multiplex PCR; TCRdb keeps only in-frame clonotypes and omits some of them. The sample yields around 120,000 clones, 80% seen once. The rearrangement links TRBV4-1 to TRBJ1-4; possible D gene TRBD1, 5 bases. Material for sequencing was PBMCs. The origin of this receptor is a woman aged 40 to 55 in good health and CMV-seronegative. The CDR3 protein is CASSQEGGRAAHEKLFF. The CDR3 bases are TGCGCCAGCAGCCAAGAGGGGGGAAGGGCGGCTCATGAAAAACTGTTTTTT.